The 11 T cell receptor beta chains in this list originate from one sample, sequenced in a study of T-cell memory formation after mild COVID-19. TCRdb re-analysed the 5' RACE reads in MiXCR, keeping a single row per CDR3 protein. The sample has under 250,000 distinct CDR3 sequences, just over 9.5% seen once. Source material: PBMCs or a T cell subset sorted from them (not recorded which). The receptor set was obtained from a man aged 18 to 30 who had mild COVID-19 (a few samples of this study predate the infection). Cell type and time point are not known.

This clonotype was observed many times. The V and J genes are TRBV5-1 and TRBJ2-3, with D tentatively TRBD2 (6 bases). The CDR3 runs to 14 residues. Germline V gene sequence: CDR1 SGHRS, CDR2 YFSETQ. V lost 3 bases, J lost 8 bases, and 16 bases lay in between. CDR3 in amino acids: CASSSGRGLGTQYF. CDR3 in DNA: TGCGCCAGCAGCTCGGGACGGGGACTTGGTACGCAGTATTTT.

This clonotype was seen a handful of times. The V call is TRBV6-5, the J call TRBJ1-5, with no clear D. The CDR3 has 13 amino acids. The germline CDR1 and CDR2 sequences are MNHEY and SVGAGI. V was clipped by 5 bases and J by 5 bases, with 10 bases between them. CDR3 DNA sequence: TGTGCCAGCAGTCCCCTGGGCTATCAGCCCCAGCATTTT. It is translated as CASSPLGYQPQHF.

The V call is TRBV10-3, the J call TRBJ1-2; 8 bases agree with TRBD1. This CDR3 is 17 amino acids long. With V trimmed by 0 bases and J by 3 bases, 9 bases remained unmatched. Germline V lookup: CDR1 ENHRY, CDR2 SYGVKD. The CDR3 nucleotides read TGTGCCATCAGTGAGTCGGGCGCGGACAGGGTTTACTATGGCTACACCTTC. Amino acid sequence: CAISESGADRVYYGYTF.

In its sample, this clonotype was seen a few times. The chain has TRBV4-2 and TRBJ2-7; D not certain. CDR3 length: 14 amino acids. Germline loops: CDR1 LGHNA, CDR2 YNFKEQ. V lost 0 bases and J 2 bases, leaving 8 bases between the germline ends. The CDR3 DNA reads TGTGCCAGCAGCCAAGAGTCAGCCACCTACGAGCAGTACTTC. It encodes CASSQESATYEQYF.

The chain carries TRBV9 and TRBJ2-5, with 7 nucleotides matching TRBD1. Germline CDR1 is SGDLS and CDR2 is YYNGEE. V was clipped by 1 base and J by 5 bases; unmatched bases: 5. The CDR3 length is 14 residues. The CDR3 DNA sequence: TGTGCCAGCAGCGTAAGGGGGCAGGGTGAGACCCAGTACTTC. It is translated as CASSVRGQGETQYF.

This clonotype was seen many times. V is TRBV27 and J is TRBJ2-4; D may correspond to TRBD1 or TRBD2 (6 bases each). Germline V lookup: CDR1 MNHEY, CDR2 SMNVEV (reference sequence). This CDR3 has 14 amino acids. With 3 bases removed from V and 4 bases from J, the gap between germline ends came to 10 bases. This CDR3 reads CASSLLGGKNIQYF. For the CDR3, the DNA is TGTGCCAGCAGTTTGTTAGGGGGGAAAAACATTCAGTACTTC.

This clonotype was recorded a few times. The rearrangement uses TRBV5-1 and TRBJ2-5; D is possibly TRBD1 (5 bases). Germline CDR1 is SGHRS and CDR2 is YFSETQ. The CDR3 runs 15 residues. Trimming stripped 0 bases from V and 4 bases from J, with 13 bases between. The CDR3 DNA is TGCGCCAGCAGCTTGGAAGGGGTAGTAGGAGAGACCCAGTACTTC. Protein sequence: CASSLEGVVGETQYF.

Only a few counts were recorded for this clonotype. V gene TRBV6-2 or TRBV6-3 combines with J gene TRBJ2-5, with 9 bases aligning to TRBD2. This CDR3 region has 13 residues. From germline, CDR1 is MNHEY and CDR2 SVGEGT. Germline trimming cut 7 bases from V and 5 bases from J; bases unmatched to any gene: 5. CDR3 DNA: TGTGCCAGCAATCAAGGACTAGCGGAGACCCAGTACTTC. It codes for CASNQGLAETQYF.

This rearrangement joins TRBV7-2 to TRBJ1-2, with 9 positions matching TRBD1. The germline CDR1 and CDR2 sequences are SGHTA and FQGNSA. There are 13 residues in the CDR3. The ends lost 2 bases at V and 8 bases at J; junction bases unmatched: 3. CDR3: CASSLRDRDGYTF. The CDR3 region has the DNA TGTGCCAGCAGCTTAAGGGACAGGGACGGCTACACCTTC.

The chain recombines TRBV14 with TRBJ1-5; 9 bases align to TRBD1. This CDR3 has 16 residues. Unmatched junction bases numbered 5, after V lost 1 base and J lost 4 bases. The germline V gene encodes CDR1 SGHDN and CDR2 FVKESK. This chain's CDR3 is CASSQGRDRENQPQHF. The DNA of the CDR3 is TGTGCCAGCAGCCAAGGCCGGGACAGGGAAAATCAGCCCCAGCATTTT.

The table lists this clonotype with a few counts. CDR3 sequence (DNA): TGTGCCAGCAGCCACGCCGAAGGACAGGGGGGGATTGAAGCTTTCTTT. Translation: CASSHAEGQGGIEAFF. The chain recombines TRBV4-2 with TRBJ1-1; 10 bases match TRBD1. CDR1 and CDR2 (germline): LGHNA, YNFKEQ. The length of the CDR3 is 16 residues. Trimming at V came to 3 bases and at J to 7 bases, leaving 11 bases not matched to a gene.